This TCR beta chain was captured by sequencing in a study of cytomegalovirus exposure and HLA in healthy donors. Overall study context: Samples from HLA-typed donors yielded about 86 million unique TCRs in an early data release.

Study-wide results and limits: It has been reported that TCR beta sequences accurately predicted the HLA-A and HLA-B alleles of most subjects. The study labeled 150 to 200 TCR beta chains cytomegalovirus-associated.

The CDR3 is made up of 14 amino acids. CDR1 is LNHDA, CDR2 SQIVND, per germline (reference sequence). V was trimmed by 3 bases and J by 5 bases, leaving 13 bases between them. Comments on this clone: Its target is not known.

PCR employed 60 Vbeta and 13 Jbeta primers. Assay: immunoSEQ multiplex PCR; the TCRdb copy retains only in-frame clones and omits some. This sample has 60,000 to 70,000 clones; roughly 80% occur once, and the top ten carry around 3%. The gene calls are TRBV19 and TRBJ1-2; D call uncertain. This TCR came from a woman aged 25-40 years in good health and CMV-seronegative. Material for sequencing was PBMCs. CDR3 amino acids: CASSINDYRYGYTF. CDR3 DNA: TGTGCCAGTAGTATTAACGATTACCGGTATGGCTACACCTTC.